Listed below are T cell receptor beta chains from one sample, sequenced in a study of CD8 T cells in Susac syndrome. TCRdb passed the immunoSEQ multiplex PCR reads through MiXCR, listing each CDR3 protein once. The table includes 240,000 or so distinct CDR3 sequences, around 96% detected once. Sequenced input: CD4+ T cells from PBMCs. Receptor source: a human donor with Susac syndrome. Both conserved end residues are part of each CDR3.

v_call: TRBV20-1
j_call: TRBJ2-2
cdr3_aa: CSAQSGMGSGELFF

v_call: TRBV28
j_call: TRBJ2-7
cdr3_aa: CASSRGDRYEQYF

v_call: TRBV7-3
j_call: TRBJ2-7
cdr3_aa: CASTLNGTRRTKAYEQYF

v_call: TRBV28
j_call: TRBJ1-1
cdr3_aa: CASILGAQNTEAFF

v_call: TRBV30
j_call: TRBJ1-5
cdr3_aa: CAWSTGDDQPQHF

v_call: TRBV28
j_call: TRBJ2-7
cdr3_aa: CASSSWDGPYEQYF

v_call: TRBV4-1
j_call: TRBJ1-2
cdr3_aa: CASSQVITGNYGYTF

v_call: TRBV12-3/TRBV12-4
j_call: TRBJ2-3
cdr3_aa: CASSLSREWTDTQYF

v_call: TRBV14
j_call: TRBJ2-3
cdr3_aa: CASSQKVPRDTQYF

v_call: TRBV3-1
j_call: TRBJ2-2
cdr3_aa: CASSTSTGPELFF

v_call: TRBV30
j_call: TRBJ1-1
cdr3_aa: CAWQAGSNTEAFF

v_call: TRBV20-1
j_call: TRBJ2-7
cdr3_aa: CSARRGAGPSYEQYF

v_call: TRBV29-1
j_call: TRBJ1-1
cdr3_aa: CSGGGMNTEAFF

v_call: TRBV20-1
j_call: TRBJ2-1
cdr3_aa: CSARPPGLAGGDNEQFF

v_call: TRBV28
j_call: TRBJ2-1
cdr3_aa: CASSPSAAGSYNEQFF

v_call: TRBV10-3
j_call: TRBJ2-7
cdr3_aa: CAISGLTGYEQYF

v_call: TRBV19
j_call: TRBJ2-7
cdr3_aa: CASSKDSTYEQYF

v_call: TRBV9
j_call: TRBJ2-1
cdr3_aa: CASSVLGRFEQFF

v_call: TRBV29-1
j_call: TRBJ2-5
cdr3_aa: CSVGQNDQETQYF

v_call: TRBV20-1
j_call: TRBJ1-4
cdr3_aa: CSAREPEWHEKLFF

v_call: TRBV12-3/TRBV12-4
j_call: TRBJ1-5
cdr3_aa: CASSRDPNPNQPQHF

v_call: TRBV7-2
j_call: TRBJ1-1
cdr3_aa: CASSLSVEAFF

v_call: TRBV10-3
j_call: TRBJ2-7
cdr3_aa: CAISEKQGPPQRTYEQYF

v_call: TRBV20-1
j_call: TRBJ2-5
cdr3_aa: CSARSARGLETQYF

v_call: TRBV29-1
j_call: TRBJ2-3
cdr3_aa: CSVGIDTQYF

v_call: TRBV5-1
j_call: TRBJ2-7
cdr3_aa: CASSLPEKDYEQYF

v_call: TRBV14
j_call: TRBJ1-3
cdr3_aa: CASSQLRMDSTYSGNTIYF

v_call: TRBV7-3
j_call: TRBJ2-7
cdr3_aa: CASSLGPTGIYEQYF

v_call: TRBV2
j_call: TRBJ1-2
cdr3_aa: CASGSLRRDYGYTF

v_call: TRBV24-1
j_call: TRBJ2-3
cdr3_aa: CATSDLIPDTQYF

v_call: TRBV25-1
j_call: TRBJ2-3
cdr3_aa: CASRGSSTDTQYF

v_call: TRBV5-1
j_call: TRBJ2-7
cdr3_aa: CASSSVQREGREQYF

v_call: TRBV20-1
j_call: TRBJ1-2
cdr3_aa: CSAKRVVNYGYTF

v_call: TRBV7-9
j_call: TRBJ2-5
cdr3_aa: CASSSVLEAQYF

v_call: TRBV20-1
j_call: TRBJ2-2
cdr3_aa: CSATRDSRDTGELFF

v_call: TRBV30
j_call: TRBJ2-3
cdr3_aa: CAWSLGRTSGSRDTQYF

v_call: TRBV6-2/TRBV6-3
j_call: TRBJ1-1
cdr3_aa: CASSYQGSEAFF

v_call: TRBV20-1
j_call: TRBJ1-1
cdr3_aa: CSPGAPAGGTEAFF

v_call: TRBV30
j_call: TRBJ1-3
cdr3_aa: CAWSVGPEWGHTIYF